The T cell receptor beta chain described here comes from a study of CD8+CD57+ T cells in acquired aplastic anemia. Background on the study: Average DNA yield from sorted CD4+ and CD8+ cells was about 2.9 ug. Researchers reported that healthy donors averaged approximately 9.8 million reads for CD4+ cells. General study findings and limits: Between patients and controls, 25 to 35 CD8+ CDR3 sequences were found in common.

In germline, CDR1 is DFQATT, CDR2 SNEGSKA (reference sequence). The trim removed 6 bases at V and 6 bases at J, leaving 4 bases unmatched. The CDR3 length is 12 residues. As for this clonotype: What it recognizes is unknown.

For CDR3 and TCR beta VDJ profiling, genomic DNA was the template used. One entry per CDR3 protein, called by TCRdb with MiXCR from the reads. The sample has about 190,000 distinct CDR3 sequences; roughly half are singletons. Specimen: sorted CD4+, CD8+, or CD8+CD57+ T cells (not recorded which) from PBMCs. V gene TRBV20-1 combines with J gene TRBJ1-4; 7 bases are a match to TRBD1. This receptor was taken from a human donor in good health, serving as a control. The CDR3 DNA reads as TGCAGTGCGGAAGGACAGGATGAAAAACTGTTTTTT. Residues: CSAEGQDEKLFF.